Following are 4 T cell receptor beta chains from one sample sequenced in a study of T cell repertoires in cytomegalovirus infection. TCRdb reprocessed the reads with MiXCR, giving one entry per CDR3 protein. The repertoire holds 200,000 to 250,000 distinct CDR3 sequences, around 12% seen once, with 1.5% to 2% in the top ten. Sequencing was done on a sample of PBMCs. The receptor set was obtained from a human donor in good health (CMV status not recorded). Some clones in this sample may be carry-over from other donors' samples.

This clonotype showed up just a few times. The chain is built from TRBV5-4 and TRBJ2-1; D call uncertain. Germline V gene lookup returns CDR1 SGHNT and CDR2 YYREEE (reference sequence). V was shortened by 0 bases and J by 1 base, with 11 bases between the two germline ends. The CDR3 spans 16 residues. This CDR3 is CASSLAVIASYNEQFF. Here the CDR3 DNA reads TGTGCCAGCAGCTTGGCCGTAATAGCTTCCTACAATGAGCAGTTCTTC. The full variable domain, rest sourced from reference TRBV5-4 and TRBJ2-1, is ETGVTQSPTHLIKTRGQQVTLRCSSQSGHNTVSWYQQALGQGPQFIFQYYREEENGRGNFPPRFSGLQFPNYSSELNVNALELDDSALYLCASSLAVIASYNEQFFGPGTRLTVL.

There are many counts of this clonotype. This sequence joins TRBV7-2 and TRBJ1-1; 9 bases fit TRBD1. The V gene's germline CDR1 is SGHTA and CDR2 FQGNSA. This CDR3 region has 14 residues. With 6 bases clipped from V and 5 bases from J, the junction kept 7 bases outside the gene matches. CDR3 in amino acids: CASSLQGAGTEAFF. The CDR3 bases are TGTGCCAGCAGTTTACAGGGGGCAGGAACTGAAGCTTTCTTT.

The J gene is TRBJ1-4, the V gene TRBV25-1, with D unclear. V lost 3 bases, J lost 6 bases, and 5 bases lay in between. The CDR3 is 12 residues long. Germline V gene lookup returns CDR1 MGHDK and CDR2 SYGVNS. The CDR3 here is CASSDGDEKLFF. The CDR3 DNA reads as TGTGCCAGCAGTGATGGGGATGAAAAACTGTTTTTT.

The V gene is TRBV12-3 or TRBV12-4, the J gene TRBJ2-3; TRBD2 agrees at 12 bases. The CDR3 loop spans 16 amino acids. V shed 6 bases, J shed 4 bases, and the junction held 8 bases outside the gene matches. In DNA, the CDR3 is TGTGCCAGCAGACCGACTAGCGGGAGTATTTCAGATACGCAGTATTTT. Its protein is CASRPTSGSISDTQYF.